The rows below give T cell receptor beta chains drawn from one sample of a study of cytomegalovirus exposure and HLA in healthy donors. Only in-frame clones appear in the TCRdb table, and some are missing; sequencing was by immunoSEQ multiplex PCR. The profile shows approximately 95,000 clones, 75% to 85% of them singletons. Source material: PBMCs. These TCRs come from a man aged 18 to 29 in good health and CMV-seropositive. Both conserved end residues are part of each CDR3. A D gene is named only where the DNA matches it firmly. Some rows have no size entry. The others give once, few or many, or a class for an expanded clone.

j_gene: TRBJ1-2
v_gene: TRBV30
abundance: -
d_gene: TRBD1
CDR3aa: CAWSEDRANYGYTF
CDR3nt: TGTGCCTGGAGTGAAGACAGGGCCAACTATGGCTACACCTTC

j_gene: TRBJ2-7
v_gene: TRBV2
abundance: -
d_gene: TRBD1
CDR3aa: CASSPGTGHPYEQYF
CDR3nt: TGTGCCAGCAGCCCCGGGACAGGGCACCCATACGAGCAGTACTTC

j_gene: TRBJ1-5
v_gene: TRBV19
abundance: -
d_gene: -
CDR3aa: CASSDRWGQPQHF
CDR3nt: TGTGCCAGTAGTGACAGGTGGGGTCAGCCCCAGCATTTT

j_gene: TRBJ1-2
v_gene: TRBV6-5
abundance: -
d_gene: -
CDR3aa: CASSYADRNYGYTF
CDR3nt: TGTGCCAGCAGTTACGCAGACAGGAACTATGGCTACACCTTC

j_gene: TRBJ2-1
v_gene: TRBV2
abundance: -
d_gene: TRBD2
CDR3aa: CASSRTSGGNNEQFF
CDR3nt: TGTGCCAGCAGCCGGACTAGCGGGGGGAACAATGAGCAGTTCTTC

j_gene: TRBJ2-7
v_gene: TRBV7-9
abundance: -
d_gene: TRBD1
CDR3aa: CASSFGRGPDEQYF
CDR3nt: TGTGCCAGCAGCTTCGGCAGGGGGCCCGACGAGCAGTACTTC

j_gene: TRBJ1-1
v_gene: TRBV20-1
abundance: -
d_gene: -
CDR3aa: CSALDTAVTFF
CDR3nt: TGCAGTGCCTTAGATACTGCCGTGACTTTCTTT

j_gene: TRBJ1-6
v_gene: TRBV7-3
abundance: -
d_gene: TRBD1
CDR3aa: CASSLTGTGASNSPLHF
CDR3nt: TGTGCCAGCAGCTTAACGGGGACAGGAGCTTCTAATTCACCCCTCCACTTT

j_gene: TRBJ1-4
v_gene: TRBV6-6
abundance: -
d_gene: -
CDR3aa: CASSYGQGGEKLFF
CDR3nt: TGTGCCAGCAGTTACGGGCAGGGCGGTGAAAAACTGTTTTTT

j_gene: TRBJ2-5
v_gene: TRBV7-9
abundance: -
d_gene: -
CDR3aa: CASSLGPRRGQETQYF
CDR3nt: TGTGCCAGCAGCTTAGGTCCGCGTAGGGGCCAAGAGACCCAGTACTTC

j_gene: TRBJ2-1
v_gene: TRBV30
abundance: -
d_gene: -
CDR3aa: CAWSRRGASYNEQFF
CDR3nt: TGTGCCTGGAGTCGCCGGGGGGCTTCATACAATGAGCAGTTCTTC

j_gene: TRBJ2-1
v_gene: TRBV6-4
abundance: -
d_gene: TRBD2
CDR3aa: CASSDGTSGSGEQFF
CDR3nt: TGTGCCAGCAGTGACGGGACTAGCGGTTCGGGGGAGCAGTTCTTC

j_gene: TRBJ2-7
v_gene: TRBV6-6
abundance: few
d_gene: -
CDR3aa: CASSWGHTEQYF
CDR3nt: TGTGCCAGCAGTTGGGGACATACCGAGCAGTACTTC

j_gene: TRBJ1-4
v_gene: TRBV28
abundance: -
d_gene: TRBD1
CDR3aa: CASSFPRQGSNEKLFF
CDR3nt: TGTGCCAGCAGTTTCCCAAGACAGGGGTCTAATGAAAAACTGTTTTTT

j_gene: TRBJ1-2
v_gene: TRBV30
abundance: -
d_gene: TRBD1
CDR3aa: CAWSNRGSGYTF
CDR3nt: TGTGCCTGGAGCAACAGGGGATCTGGCTACACCTTC

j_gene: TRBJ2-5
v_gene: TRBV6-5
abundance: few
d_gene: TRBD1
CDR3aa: CASSYEGGWETQYF
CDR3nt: TGTGCCAGCAGTTACGAAGGGGGCTGGGAGACCCAGTACTTC

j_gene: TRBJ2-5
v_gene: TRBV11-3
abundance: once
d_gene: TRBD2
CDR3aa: CASSQKGLAEETQYF
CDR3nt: TGTGCCAGCAGCCAAAAAGGACTAGCCGAAGAGACCCAGTACTTC

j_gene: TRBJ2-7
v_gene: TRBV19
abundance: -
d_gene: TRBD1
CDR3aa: CASSSRRWQGAHEQYF
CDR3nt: TGTGCCAGTAGCTCCCGGAGGTGGCAGGGGGCCCACGAGCAGTACTTC

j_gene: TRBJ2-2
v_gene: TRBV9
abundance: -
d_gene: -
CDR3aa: CASKEGGTGELFF
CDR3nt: TGTGCCAGCAAAGAAGGAGGCACCGGGGAGCTGTTTTTT

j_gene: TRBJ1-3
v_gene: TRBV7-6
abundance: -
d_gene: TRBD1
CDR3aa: CASSLDRGRNTIYF
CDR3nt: TGTGCCAGCAGCCTGGACAGGGGGAGGAACACCATATATTTT

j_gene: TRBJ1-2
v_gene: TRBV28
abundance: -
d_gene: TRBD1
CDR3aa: CASRVQGNYGYTF
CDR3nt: TGTGCCAGCAGAGTACAGGGGAACTATGGCTACACCTTC

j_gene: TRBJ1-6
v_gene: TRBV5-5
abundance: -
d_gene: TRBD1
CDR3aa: CAGSWGQNYNSPLHF
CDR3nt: TGTGCCGGCAGCTGGGGACAGAACTATAATTCACCCCTCCACTTT

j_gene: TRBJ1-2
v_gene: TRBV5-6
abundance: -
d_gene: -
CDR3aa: CASSPPWAGGIGYTF
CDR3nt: TGTGCCAGCAGTCCCCCATGGGCCGGTGGTATTGGCTACACCTTC

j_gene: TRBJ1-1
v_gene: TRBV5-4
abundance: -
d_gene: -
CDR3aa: CASSPGQGGAEAFF
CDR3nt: TGTGCCAGCAGCCCGGGCCAGGGTGGAGCTGAAGCTTTCTTT

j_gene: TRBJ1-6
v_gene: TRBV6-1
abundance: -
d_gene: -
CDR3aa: CASWGTYSNSPLHF
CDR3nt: TGTGCCAGTTGGGGGACATATTCTAATTCACCCCTCCACTTT

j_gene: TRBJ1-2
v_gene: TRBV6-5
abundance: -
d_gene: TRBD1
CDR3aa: CASSSTGTGGYTF
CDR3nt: TGTGCCAGCAGTTCGACAGGGACGGGCGGCTACACCTTC

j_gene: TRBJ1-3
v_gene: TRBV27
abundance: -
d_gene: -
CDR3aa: CASAVQASSGNTIYF
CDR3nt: TGTGCCAGCGCGGTCCAAGCTAGCTCTGGAAACACCATATATTTT

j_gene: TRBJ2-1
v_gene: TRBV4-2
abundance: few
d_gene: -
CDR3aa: CASSPTSTAYNEQFF
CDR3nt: TGTGCCAGCAGCCCCACCTCTACAGCCTACAATGAGCAGTTCTTC

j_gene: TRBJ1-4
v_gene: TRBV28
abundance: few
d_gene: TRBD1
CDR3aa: CASRLGDSGFVEKLFF
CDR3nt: TGTGCCAGCCGCCTTGGGGACAGCGGGTTTGTTGAAAAACTGTTTTTT

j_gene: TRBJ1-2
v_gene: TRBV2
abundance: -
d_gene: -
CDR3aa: CASRTGGSGYTF
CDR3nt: TGTGCCAGCAGGACGGGGGGAAGCGGCTACACCTTC

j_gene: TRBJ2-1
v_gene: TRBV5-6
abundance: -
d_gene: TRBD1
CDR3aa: CASSPPGQGSHEQFF
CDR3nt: TGTGCCAGCAGCCCACCGGGACAGGGGTCCCATGAGCAGTTCTTC

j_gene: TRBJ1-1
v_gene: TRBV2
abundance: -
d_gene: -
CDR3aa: CASNQDSMNTEAFF
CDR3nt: TGTGCCAGCAACCAGGACAGCATGAACACTGAAGCTTTCTTT

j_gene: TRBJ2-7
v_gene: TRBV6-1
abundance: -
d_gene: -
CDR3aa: CASKLTGTPYEQYF
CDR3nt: TGTGCCAGCAAACTCACCGGGACACCCTACGAGCAGTACTTC

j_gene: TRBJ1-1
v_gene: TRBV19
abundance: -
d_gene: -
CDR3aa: CASSIAPWQTSKPEAFF
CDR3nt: TGTGCCAGTAGTATAGCCCCTTGGCAGACTTCAAAGCCCGAAGCTTTCTTT

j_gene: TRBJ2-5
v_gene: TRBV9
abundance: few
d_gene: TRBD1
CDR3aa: CASSVAPSGGQETQYF
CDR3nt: TGTGCCAGCAGCGTAGCTCCGTCAGGGGGCCAAGAGACCCAGTACTTC

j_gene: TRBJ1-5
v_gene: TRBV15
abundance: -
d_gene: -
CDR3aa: CATSRGRGQPQHF
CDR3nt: TGTGCCACCAGCAGAGGACGAGGGCAGCCCCAGCATTTT

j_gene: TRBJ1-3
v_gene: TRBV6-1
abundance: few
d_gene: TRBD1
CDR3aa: CASRDRSGNTIYF
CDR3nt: TGTGCCAGCCGGGACAGGTCTGGAAACACCATATATTTT

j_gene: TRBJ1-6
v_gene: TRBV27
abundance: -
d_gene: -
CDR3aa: CASSGTSSNSPLHF
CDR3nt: TGTGCCAGCAGTGGGACTTCCAGTAATTCACCCCTCCACTTT

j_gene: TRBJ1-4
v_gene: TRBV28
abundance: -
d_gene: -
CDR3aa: CASSFRGATNEKLFF
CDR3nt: TGTGCCAGCAGTTTCAGGGGTGCAACTAATGAAAAACTGTTTTTT

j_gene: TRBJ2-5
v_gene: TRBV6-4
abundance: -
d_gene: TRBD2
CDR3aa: CASSAGGGRYETQYF
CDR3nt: TGTGCCAGCAGTGCCGGGGGGGGCCGCTATGAGACCCAGTACTTC

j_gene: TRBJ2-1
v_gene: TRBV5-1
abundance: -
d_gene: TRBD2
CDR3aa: CASGEGSSYNEQFF
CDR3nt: TGCGCCAGCGGGGAGGGGAGCTCCTACAATGAGCAGTTCTTC

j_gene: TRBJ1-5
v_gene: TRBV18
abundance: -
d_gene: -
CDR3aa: CASSPPGQLLNQPQHF
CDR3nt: TGTGCCAGCTCACCGCCCGGACAGCTGCTCAATCAGCCCCAGCATTTT

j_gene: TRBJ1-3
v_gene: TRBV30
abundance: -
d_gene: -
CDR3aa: CAWSPSWTASGNTIYF
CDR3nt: TGTGCCTGGAGTCCAAGTTGGACAGCGTCTGGAAACACCATATATTTT

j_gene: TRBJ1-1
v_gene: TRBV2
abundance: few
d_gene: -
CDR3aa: CASSEDTRYTEAFF
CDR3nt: TGTGCCAGCAGTGAAGATACACGTTACACTGAAGCTTTCTTT

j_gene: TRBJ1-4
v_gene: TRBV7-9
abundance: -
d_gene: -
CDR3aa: CASSLDGRLNEKLFF
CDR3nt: TGTGCCAGCAGCTTAGACGGTCGCTTAAATGAAAAACTGTTTTTT

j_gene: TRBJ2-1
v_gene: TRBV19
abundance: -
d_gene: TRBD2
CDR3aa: CASSIEAGGYHEQFF
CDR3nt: TGTGCCAGTAGTATTGAGGCGGGGGGGTACCATGAGCAGTTCTTC